The 17 T cell receptor beta chains listed next were all sequenced from one sample in a study of response to subunit inactivated influenza vaccine. TCRdb independently ran MiXCR on the RT-PCR reads; one entry per CDR3 protein. The sample carries about 650,000 distinct CDR3 sequences, 14% recorded once. Material: PBMCs from blood, obtained 14 to 15 days before vaccination. The receptors here all came from a man aged 50-59 years who received an inactivated influenza vaccine.

This clonotype turned up a few times. DNA of the CDR3: TGTGCCAGCAGCCAAGGAGCTGCGGGGGGGCTCCTCTCTGGGGCCAACGTCCTGACTTTC. It is translated as CASSQGAAGGLLSGANVLTF. V and J are TRBV4-2 and TRBJ2-6; 9 bases map to TRBD2. After removal of 1 base from V and 0 bases from J, the junction contained 10 bases not matched to a gene. The CDR3 consists of 20 residues. CDR1 is LGHNA and CDR2 is YNFKEQ in the germline V gene.

This clonotype was counted a few times. This chain connects TRBV12-3 or TRBV12-4 to TRBJ2-1; 10 bases map to TRBD2. V lost 10 bases, J lost 0 bases, and 12 bases stayed unmatched. The CDR3 is made up of 17 amino acids. CDR3 protein: CATQSRSGGFSYNEQFF. In DNA, the CDR3 is TGTGCCACCCAAAGTCGTAGCGGGGGGTTCTCCTACAATGAGCAGTTCTTC.

The V call is TRBV4-3, the J call TRBJ2-1, with D perhaps assigned TRBD1 or TRBD2 (6 bases each). V dropped 1 base and J dropped 10 bases, with 14 bases sitting between them. The CDR3 covers 14 residues. Germline assignment: CDR1 LGHNA and CDR2 YSLEER. The CDR3 loop reads CASSQGPGAGEQFF. The CDR3, as DNA: TGCGCCAGCAGCCAAGGCCCGGGGGCGGGAGAGCAGTTCTTC.

This clonotype was found many times. The chain uses TRBV5-1 and TRBJ2-7; D not resolved. CDR1 is SGHRS and CDR2 is YFSETQ in the germline V gene. V was clipped by 0 bases and J by 2 bases, with 9 bases between them. This CDR3 has 14 residues. The chain's CDR3 is CASSLGAGTYEQYF. DNA for the CDR3: TGCGCCAGCAGCTTGGGCGCCGGAACCTACGAGCAGTACTTC. Filled out from reference TRBV5-1 and TRBJ2-7, the complete variable domain reads KAGVTQTPRYLIKTRGQQVTLSCSPISGHRSVSWYQQTPGQGLQFLFEYFSETQRNKGNFPGRFSGRQFSNSRSEMNVSTLELGDSALYLCASSLGAGTYEQYFGPGTRLTVT.

This rearrangement joins TRBV4-3 to TRBJ2-3, with D unclear. Germline V CDR1 and CDR2: LGHNA, YSLEER. The germline V and J ends were trimmed by 3 bases and 4 bases, with 11 bases remaining between them. The CDR3 covers 14 residues. CDR3 DNA sequence: TGCGCCAGCAGCCATCTCCGAGTTTCAGATACGCAGTATTTT. Residues: CASSHLRVSDTQYF.

The gene calls are TRBV3-1 and TRBJ2-5; a weak D match, TRBD1 (5 bases). The V and J ends lost 1 base and 6 bases respectively, with 18 bases between them. The CDR3 is made up of 16 amino acids. Germline assignment: CDR1 LGHDT and CDR2 YNNKEL (reference sequence). The chain's CDR3 is CASSQVADMTQKTQYF. In DNA form, the CDR3 reads TGTGCCAGCAGCCAAGTCGCGGACATGACTCAAAAGACCCAGTACTTC.

This clonotype has a handful of counts. V and J are TRBV30 and TRBJ2-6, with 7 bases identical to TRBD1. Germline CDR1 and CDR2: GTSNPN and SVGIG (reference sequence). Trimming at V came to 2 bases and at J to 0 bases, leaving 7 bases not matched to a gene. The CDR3 consists of 17 residues. DNA for the CDR3: TGTGCCTGGAGTCTGACAGGGCCCCTCTCTGGGGCCAACGTCCTGACTTTC. It translates to CAWSLTGPLSGANVLTF.

The chain joins TRBV3-1 to TRBJ2-3, with D possibly TRBD2 on 5 matching bases. Trimming pared 0 bases from V and 0 bases from J, leaving 19 bases between. Germline V gives CDR1 LGHDT, CDR2 YNNKEL (reference sequence). The CDR3 consists of 19 residues. The DNA of the CDR3 is TGTGCCAGCAGCCAAGATCGGGGTAGCGTGGGTTCTAGCACAGATACGCAGTATTTT. Translated, it gives CASSQDRGSVGSSTDTQYF.

This chain uses TRBV20-1 with TRBJ1-1; no clear D. The CDR3 has 12 amino acids. Germline values: CDR1 DFQATT, CDR2 SNEGSKA (reference sequence). Trimming stripped 3 bases from V and 9 bases from J, with 14 bases between. CDR3 sequence reads: CSARSQVGKAFF. The CDR3 DNA sequence: TGCAGTGCTAGGAGCCAGGTTGGGAAAGCTTTCTTT.

This chain uses TRBV6-2 or TRBV6-3 with TRBJ1-1; no clear D gene. Trimming pared 2 bases from V and 6 bases from J, leaving 13 bases between. Germline-derived CDR1 and CDR2 are MNHEY and SVGEGT. CDR3 size: 14 residues. CDR3 DNA: TGTGCCAGCAGTTACCAAAGCAGGTTTGCTGAAGCTTTCTTT. Its translation: CASSYQSRFAEAFF.

This clonotype occurred a few times. The V gene is TRBV10-3, the J gene TRBJ2-2; 11 bases agree with TRBD1. V lost 2 bases, J lost 4 bases, and 6 bases stayed unmatched. Germline V lookup: CDR1 ENHRY, CDR2 SYGVKD. This CDR3 spans 17 amino acids. CDR3 in amino acids: CAISETPGQGGTGELFF. CDR3 DNA sequence: TGTGCCATCAGTGAGACTCCGGGACAGGGGGGCACCGGGGAGCTGTTTTTT.

The sample holds a few counts of this clonotype. The rearrangement uses TRBV27 and TRBJ2-1; D not resolved. CDR1 and CDR2 (germline): MNHEY, SMNVEV (reference sequence). V lost 4 bases and J lost 10, with 8 bases in between. The length of the CDR3 is 11 residues. For the CDR3, the DNA is TGTGCCAGCAGTTCAGATGGAGAGCAGTTCTTC. It is translated as CASSSDGEQFF.

This clonotype has a single count. The chain carries TRBV12-3 or TRBV12-4 and TRBJ2-7; TRBD2 matches at 8 bases. V trimming: 4 bases; J trimming: 1 base; junction bases outside the gene matches: 15. The CDR3 length is 18 residues. The CDR3 here is CASSSQLAGPNESYEQYF. The CDR3 DNA reads TGTGCCAGCAGTTCCCAGTTAGCGGGGCCTAATGAATCCTACGAGCAGTACTTC.

This chain uses TRBV20-1 with TRBJ2-7, with TRBD2 as a possible D gene (5 bases). CDR3 size: 14 residues. CDR1 is DFQATT and CDR2 is SNEGSKA in the germline V gene (reference sequence). V was trimmed by 5 bases and J by 0 bases, leaving 14 bases between them. This chain's CDR3 is CSARLGISSYEQYF. The DNA for the CDR3 is TGCAGTGCTCGGCTCGGGATTAGCTCCTACGAGCAGTACTTC.

There are a few counts of this clonotype. V is TRBV3-1 and J is TRBJ1-4; a possible D gene is TRBD1 (5 bases). CDR3 length equals 16 residues. Trimming took off 3 bases at V and 0 bases at J, with 11 bases between the two ends. Germline-derived CDR1 and CDR2 are LGHDT and YNNKEL (reference sequence). The CDR3 DNA reads TGTGCCAGCAGCCACCGGGACGGATCAACTAATGAAAAACTGTTTTTT. Translated: CASSHRDGSTNEKLFF. The full variable domain, with the rest looked up from reference TRBV3-1 and TRBJ1-4, is DTAVSQTPKYLVTQMGNDKSIKCEQNLGHDTMYWYKQDSKKFLKIMFSYNNKELIINETVPNRFSPKSPDKAHLNLHINSLELGDSAVYFCASSHRDGSTNEKLFFGSGTQLSVL.

This chain links TRBV7-9 with TRBJ1-6, with D perhaps matching TRBD1 (6 bases). With 6 bases removed from V and 6 bases from J, the gap between germline ends came to 21 bases. Germline CDR1 is SEHNR and CDR2 is FQNEAQ (reference sequence). The CDR3 consists of 17 residues. DNA for the CDR3: TGTGCCAGCAGATATGGGACATCAAGGAGTTCTAATTCACCCCTCCACTTT. Amino acid sequence: CASRYGTSRSSNSPLHF.

This sequence joins TRBV2 and TRBJ1-5; D unclear. This CDR3 is 16 amino acids long. CDR1 is SNHLY, CDR2 FYNNEI, per germline. V lost 2 bases and J lost 3, with 14 bases in between. The CDR3 protein is CASSERYRLLNQPQHF. For the CDR3, the DNA is TGTGCCAGCAGTGAAAGATATAGGTTGCTCAATCAGCCCCAGCATTTT.